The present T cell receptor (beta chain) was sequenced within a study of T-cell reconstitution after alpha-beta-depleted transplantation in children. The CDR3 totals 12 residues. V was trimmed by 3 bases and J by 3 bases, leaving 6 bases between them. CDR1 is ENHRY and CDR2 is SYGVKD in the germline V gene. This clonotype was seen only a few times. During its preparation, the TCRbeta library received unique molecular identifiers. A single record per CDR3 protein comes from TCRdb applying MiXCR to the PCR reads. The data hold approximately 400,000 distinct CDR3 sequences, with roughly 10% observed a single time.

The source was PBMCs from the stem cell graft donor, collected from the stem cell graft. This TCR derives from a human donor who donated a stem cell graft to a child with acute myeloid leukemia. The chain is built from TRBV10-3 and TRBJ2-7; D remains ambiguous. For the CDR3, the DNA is TGTGCCATCAGTGACAAAAACTACGAGCAGTACTTC. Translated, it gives CAISDKNYEQYF.